This TCR beta chain was identified in a study of T cell repertoires in cytomegalovirus infection. Turning to the study itself: Matching HLA type, along with CMV infection, was indicated by public TCR beta signatures.

Study findings and constraints: CMV-specific TCR beta clonotypes restricted by HLA-C dominated the ex vivo response. Frequencies of public TCR beta families were cumulated, and this identified carriers of CMV plus the relevant HLA.

TCRdb used MiXCR to reprocess the reads, holding one entry per CDR3 protein. The sample has 200,000 to 250,000 distinct CDR3 sequences, about 20% seen once; the top ten hold 15% to 20%. This clonotype has just a few counts. Its antigen remains unidentified. Germline V gene sequence: CDR1 SGDLS, CDR2 YYNGEE. Unmatched junction bases numbered 9, after V lost 2 bases and J lost 8 bases. The CDR3 loop spans 15 amino acids. This sequence was found in a human donor in good health (CMV status not recorded). Some clones in this sample may be carry-over from other donors' samples. The chain combines TRBV9 with TRBJ1-3; TRBD1 agrees at 8 bases. Sequences were obtained from CD8+ T cells from PBMCs. The CDR3 region has the DNA TGTGCCAGCAGCGTCACAGGGGGAATGACGGACACCATATATTTT. Protein sequence: CASSVTGGMTDTIYF.